This passage covers 5 T cell receptor beta chains from one sample sequenced in a study of control samples from healthy donors and cancer patients. Sequencing was performed with immunoSEQ multiplex PCR; in TCRdb, only in-frame clones are kept and a portion is missing. This sample has 100,000 to 150,000 clones, with 80% to 95% found just once. Sequenced material: blood. These TCRs come from a man between 18 and 29 years old in good health.

CDR3 in DNA: TGTGCCAGCAGTTCCCAGGAAGAGACCCAGTACTTC. This encodes CASSSQEETQYF. The chain joins TRBV6-5 to TRBJ2-5, with D uncertain. This CDR3 spans 12 amino acids. CDR1 is MNHEY, CDR2 SVGAGI, per germline. Trimming took off 4 bases at V and 3 bases at J, with 6 bases between the two ends.

V gene TRBV5-1 combines with J gene TRBJ2-1, with D perhaps matching TRBD1 (5 bases). Looked up from germline, CDR1 is SGHRS and CDR2 is YFSETQ. V dropped 2 bases and J dropped 2 bases, with 11 bases sitting between them. The CDR3 length is 15 residues. As DNA, the CDR3 is TGCGCCAGCAGCTTAATGCAGACAGCCTACAATGAGCAGTTCTTC. The encoded protein is CASSLMQTAYNEQFF.

The rearrangement joins TRBV30 to TRBJ1-1; D is uncertain. V shed 2 bases and J shed 6 bases, with 13 bases lying between them. Per germline, CDR1 GTSNPN and CDR2 SVGIG (reference sequence). The CDR3 has 13 amino acids. The CDR3 is CAWSPGWSAEAFF. The CDR3 DNA follows: TGTGCCTGGAGTCCGGGATGGAGCGCTGAAGCTTTCTTT.

V gene TRBV19 combines with J gene TRBJ2-2; 7 positions match TRBD1. Germline V CDR1 and CDR2: LNHDA, SQIVND (reference sequence). This CDR3 is 15 amino acids long. V dropped 6 bases and J dropped 0; count of bases not matched to a gene: 4. As DNA, the CDR3 is TGTGCCAGTAGGAAGGGACAGCCGAACACCGGGGAGCTGTTTTTT. As protein: CASRKGQPNTGELFF.

The rearrangement uses TRBV6-2 or TRBV6-3 and TRBJ1-6, with 9 bases aligning to TRBD1. CDR1 is MNHEY and CDR2 is SVGEGT in the germline V gene. The CDR3 is made up of 14 amino acids. The trim removed 6 bases at V and 7 bases at J, leaving 4 bases unmatched. CDR3 nucleotides: TGTGCCAGCAGCGACAGGGGGGAGAATTCACCCCTCCACTTT. Its protein product is CASSDRGENSPLHF.